These T cell receptor beta chains were read from a single sample in a study of blood T cells in healthy people across ages. TCRdb fed the 5' RACE reads into MiXCR, producing one record per CDR3 protein. The repertoire holds 1 million or so distinct CDR3 sequences, with around 27% as singletons. These data were also filed under a second study, of T cells of mothers and their children.

Sequencing was done on a sample of blood. Receptors originate from a girl aged 2 to 9 in good health. Each CDR3 is given with its conserved first and last residue. Fields, in order: D gene, clone size, V gene, J gene, CDR3 DNA, CDR3 protein. D genes are given only for firm matches. Some rows mark clone size as missing; the rest say once, few, many or name a class of expanded clone.

>TRBD1|few|TRBV6-1|TRBJ1-2
TGTGCCAGCAGTACCGGGACAGTTAAAGGCTACACCTTC
CASSTGTVKGYTF
>.|.|TRBV5-4|TRBJ2-5
TGTGCCAGCAGACCCGGGCAGGGGCTACAAGAGACCCAGTACTTC
CASRPGQGLQETQYF
>.|.|TRBV27|TRBJ2-7
TGTGCCAGCAGTTGTACTGATACCTACGAGCAGTACTTC
CASSCTDTYEQYF
>TRBD1|few|TRBV3-1|TRBJ2-2
TGTGCCAGCAGCCACCAACAGGGGACCGGGGAGCTGTTTTTT
CASSHQQGTGELFF
>.|few|TRBV27|TRBJ2-7
TGTGCCAGCAGTTTCGGGACAACTCCCTACGAGCAGTACTTC
CASSFGTTPYEQYF
>.|.|TRBV9|TRBJ2-7
TGTGCCAGCAGCCCAGGAGAGTGGGACACGCTCTGGGGAGAGCAGTACTTC
CASSPGEWDTLWGEQYF
>TRBD1|.|TRBV18|TRBJ2-1
TGTGCCAGCTCACCAAAACAGGGGAATGAGCAGTTCTTC
CASSPKQGNEQFF
>.|.|TRBV6-1|TRBJ1-1
TGTGCCAGCAGTGAAGCGTGGGAGTACACTGAAGCTTTCTTT
CASSEAWEYTEAFF
>.|.|TRBV20-1|TRBJ2-7
TGCAGTGCTTCAACAGGACTAACCTCCTACGAGCAGTACTTC
CSASTGLTSYEQYF
>.|few|TRBV18|TRBJ1-1
TGTGCCAGCTCACCACTCGACGGCTTGAACACTGAAGCTTTCTTT
CASSPLDGLNTEAFF
>.|.|TRBV12-3/TRBV12-4|TRBJ1-1
TGTGCCAGCAGTCGTCCGTCCATTGAAGCCTTCTTT
CASSRPSIEAFF
>.|few|TRBV11-1|TRBJ1-4
TGTGCCAGCAGGAATGGTGAAAAACTGTTTTTT
CASRNGEKLFF
>.|few|TRBV28|TRBJ2-3
TGTGCCAGCAGCGGCGAGGGAAGCAGTCCGCAGTATTTT
CASSGEGSSPQYF
>.|.|TRBV7-9|TRBJ2-7
TGTGCCAGCAGCTCTTCAGGCCCAACTGATTATTACGAGCAGTACTTC
CASSSSGPTDYYEQYF
>.|few|TRBV7-9|TRBJ2-2
TGTGCCAGCCGGACCTTAGGAGCCGGGGAGCTGTTTTTT
CASRTLGAGELFF
>TRBD1|.|TRBV29-1|TRBJ1-4
TGCAGCGTTAGCGTCGGGACAGGGGGCGGAAAACTGTTTTTT
CSVSVGTGGGKLFF
>TRBD1|.|TRBV12-3/TRBV12-4|TRBJ2-7
TGTGCCAGCAGTCTGACAGGGGGCGGCGAGCAGTACTTC
CASSLTGGGEQYF
>.|few|TRBV5-1|TRBJ1-6
TGCGCCAGCAGCCCAACGTCACAGACCAATTCACCCCTCCACTTT
CASSPTSQTNSPLHF
>TRBD2|few|TRBV7-6|TRBJ2-3
TGTGCCAGCAGCCCCGTTTGGAGCGGGGTTAGCACAGATACGCAGTATTTT
CASSPVWSGVSTDTQYF
>.|many|TRBV7-2|TRBJ2-1
TGTGCCAGCAGCCCGCTAGGGGGGGGATCCTACAATGAGCAGTTCTTC
CASSPLGGGSYNEQFF
>TRBD1|.|TRBV7-2|TRBJ2-3
TGTGCCAGCAGCTCTGACAGGGCTTTAGATACGCAGTATTTT
CASSSDRALDTQYF
>.|.|TRBV5-1|TRBJ2-3
TGCGCCAGCAGCTTGGTACAGGGAGGAGATACGCAGTATTTT
CASSLVQGGDTQYF
>.|.|TRBV18|TRBJ1-2
TGTGCCAGCTCACCTGAGACGCTAGACTATGGCTACACCTTC
CASSPETLDYGYTF
>TRBD1|.|TRBV4-1|TRBJ2-3
TGCGCCAGCAGCCCGGCCCAGGGGGCAGATACGCAGTATTTT
CASSPAQGADTQYF
>TRBD2|.|TRBV5-1|TRBJ2-5
TGCGCCAGCAAAGAAGCTAGCGGGTACCAAGAGACCCAGTACTTC
CASKEASGYQETQYF
>.|once|TRBV28|TRBJ2-5
TGTGCCAGCAGTTCATGGGGGACCCAGTACTTC
CASSSWGTQYF
>.|.|TRBV29-1|TRBJ2-5
TGCAGCGTTGCTGGGCGGCAAGAGACCCAGTACTTC
CSVAGRQETQYF
>.|few|TRBV5-1|TRBJ1-2
TGCGCCAGCAGCGCCCGGCCTCAAAACTACCCAGATGGCTACACCTTC
CASSARPQNYPDGYTF
>.|few|TRBV29-1|TRBJ2-3
TGCAGCGTCCGGGGGAACCTAGGGGATACGCAGTATTTT
CSVRGNLGDTQYF
>.|.|TRBV9|TRBJ1-2
TGTGCCAGCAGCGTAGGTTCCAAGGGGATGGACTATGGCTACACCTTC
CASSVGSKGMDYGYTF
>TRBD1|.|TRBV7-3|TRBJ1-1
TGTGCCAGCAGCTTAATGGACAGGGGGACTGAAGCTTTCTTT
CASSLMDRGTEAFF
>TRBD1|.|TRBV6-5|TRBJ2-6
TGTGCCAGCAGGGACAGGTCGACTGGGGCCAACGTCCTGACTTTC
CASRDRSTGANVLTF
>.|few|TRBV12-5|TRBJ2-7
TGTGCTAGTGGTATTCAAACACAGGGAAGCGAGCAGTACTTC
CASGIQTQGSEQYF
>.|few|TRBV5-1|TRBJ2-7
TGCGCCAGCAGTGGACTCGACCACTACGAGCAGTACTTC
CASSGLDHYEQYF
>.|.|TRBV3-1|TRBJ2-7
TGTGCCAGCAGCCAAGTGGGGGGAAGTGAGCAGTACTTC
CASSQVGGSEQYF